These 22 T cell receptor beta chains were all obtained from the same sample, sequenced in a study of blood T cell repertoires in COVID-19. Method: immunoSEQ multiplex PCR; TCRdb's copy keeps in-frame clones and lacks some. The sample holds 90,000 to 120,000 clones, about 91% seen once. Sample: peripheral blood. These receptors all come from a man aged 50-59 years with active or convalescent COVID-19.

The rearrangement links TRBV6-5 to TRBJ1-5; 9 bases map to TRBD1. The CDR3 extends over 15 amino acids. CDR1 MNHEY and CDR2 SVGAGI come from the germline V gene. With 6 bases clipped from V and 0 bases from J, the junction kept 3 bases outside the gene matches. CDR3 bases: TGTGCCAGCAGAAGGGACAGGGCTAGCAATCAGCCCCAGCATTTT. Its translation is CASRRDRASNQPQHF.

The CDR3 sequence is CASSLELSTDTGELFF. In DNA, the CDR3 is TGTGCCAGCAGCTTGGAGTTGAGCACTGACACCGGGGAGCTGTTTTTT. The chain combines TRBV5-6 with TRBJ2-2, with no clear D. Trimming removed 0 bases from V and 3 bases from J, with 12 bases in between. Looked up from germline, CDR1 is SGHDT and CDR2 is YYEEEE. This CDR3 comprises 16 residues.

The CDR3 bases are TGTGCCTGGGAAGGCCGCATTTCCAGGGATACGACGACCGGGGAGCTGTTTTTT. This encodes CAWEGRISRDTTTGELFF. This sequence joins TRBV30 and TRBJ2-2; D is possibly TRBD1 (5 bases). CDR1 is GTSNPN and CDR2 is SVGIG in the germline V gene (reference sequence). Deletions cut 5 bases from V and 5 bases from J, with 27 bases between. The CDR3 length is 18 residues.

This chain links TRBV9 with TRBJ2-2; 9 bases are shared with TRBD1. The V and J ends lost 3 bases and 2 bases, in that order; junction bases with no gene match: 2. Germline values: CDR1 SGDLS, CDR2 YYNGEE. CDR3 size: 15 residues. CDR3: CASSGTGDNTGELFF. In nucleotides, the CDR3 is TGTGCCAGCAGCGGGACAGGGGACAACACCGGGGAGCTGTTTTTT. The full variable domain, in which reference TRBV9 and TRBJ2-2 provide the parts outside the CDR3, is DSGVTQTPKHLITATGQRVTLRCSPRSGDLSVYWYQQSLDQGLQFLIQYYNGEERAKGNILERFSAQQFPDLHSELNLSSLELGDSALYFCASSGTGDNTGELFFGEGSRLTVL.

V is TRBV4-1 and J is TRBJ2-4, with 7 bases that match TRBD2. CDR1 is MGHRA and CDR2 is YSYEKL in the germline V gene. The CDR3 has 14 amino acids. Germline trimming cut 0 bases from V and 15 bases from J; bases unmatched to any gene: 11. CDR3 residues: CASSQDWEGPFRYF. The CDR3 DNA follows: TGCGCCAGCAGCCAAGACTGGGAGGGGCCCTTCAGGTACTTC.

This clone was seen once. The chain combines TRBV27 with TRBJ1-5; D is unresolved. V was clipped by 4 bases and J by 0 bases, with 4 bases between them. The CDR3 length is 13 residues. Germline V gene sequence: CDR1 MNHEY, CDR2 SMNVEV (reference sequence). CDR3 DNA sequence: TGTGCCAGCAGTTACATTAGCAATCAGCCCCAGCATTTT. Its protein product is CASSYISNQPQHF.

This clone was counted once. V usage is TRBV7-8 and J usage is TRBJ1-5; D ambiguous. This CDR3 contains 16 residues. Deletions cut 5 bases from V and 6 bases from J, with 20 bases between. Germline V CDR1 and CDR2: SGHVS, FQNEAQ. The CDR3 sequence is CASSPNSVGRGQPQHF. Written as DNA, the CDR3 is TGTGCCAGCAGCCCAAACTCGGTCGGCCGGGGTCAGCCCCAGCATTTT.

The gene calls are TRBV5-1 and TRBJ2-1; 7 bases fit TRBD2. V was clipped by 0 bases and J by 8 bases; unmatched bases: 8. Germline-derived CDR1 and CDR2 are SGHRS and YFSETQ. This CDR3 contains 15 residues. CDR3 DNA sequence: TGCGCCAGCAGCTTGGGCCTAGCGGAGGGGTATGAGCAGTTCTTC. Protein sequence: CASSLGLAEGYEQFF.

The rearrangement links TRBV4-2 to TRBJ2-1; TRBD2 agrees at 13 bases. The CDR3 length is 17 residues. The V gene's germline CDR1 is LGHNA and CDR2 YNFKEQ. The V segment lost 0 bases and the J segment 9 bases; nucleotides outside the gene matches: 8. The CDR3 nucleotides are TGTGCCAGCAGCCAAGAAGGGCCCACTAGCGGGAGGGGTGAGCAGTTCTTC. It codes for CASSQEGPTSGRGEQFF.

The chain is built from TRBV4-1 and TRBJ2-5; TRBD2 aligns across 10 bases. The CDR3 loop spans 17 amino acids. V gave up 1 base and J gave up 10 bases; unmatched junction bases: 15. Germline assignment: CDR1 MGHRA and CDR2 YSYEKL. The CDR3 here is CASSQVWSGRADRDQYF. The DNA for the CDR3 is TGCGCCAGCAGCCAAGTGTGGAGCGGGAGGGCCGATAGGGACCAGTACTTC.

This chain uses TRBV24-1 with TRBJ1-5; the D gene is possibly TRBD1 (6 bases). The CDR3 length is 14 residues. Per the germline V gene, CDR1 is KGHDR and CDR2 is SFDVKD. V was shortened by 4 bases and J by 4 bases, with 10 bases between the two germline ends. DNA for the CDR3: TGTGCCACCAGTGAGTGGACAGAGAATCAGCCCCAGCATTTT. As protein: CATSEWTENQPQHF.

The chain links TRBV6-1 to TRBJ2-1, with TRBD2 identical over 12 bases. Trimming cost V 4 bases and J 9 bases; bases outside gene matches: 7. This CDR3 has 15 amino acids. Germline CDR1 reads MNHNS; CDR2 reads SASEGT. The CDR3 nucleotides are TGTGCCAGCAGTGTAGCTAGCGGGAGGGTTAGTGAGCAGTTCTTC. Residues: CASSVASGRVSEQFF.

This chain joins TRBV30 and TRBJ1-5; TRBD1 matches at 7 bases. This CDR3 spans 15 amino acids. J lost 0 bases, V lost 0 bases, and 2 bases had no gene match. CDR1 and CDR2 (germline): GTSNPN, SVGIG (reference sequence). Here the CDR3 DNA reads TGTGCCTGGAGTGTGGCAGGGGGTAGCAATCAGCCCCAGCATTTT. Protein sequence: CAWSVAGGSNQPQHF.

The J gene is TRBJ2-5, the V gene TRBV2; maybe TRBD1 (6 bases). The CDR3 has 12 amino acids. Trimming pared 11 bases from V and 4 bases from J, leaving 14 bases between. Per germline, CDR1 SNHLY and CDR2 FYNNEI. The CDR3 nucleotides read TGTGCCGCAAGGCAACAGGGAGAGACCCAGTACTTC. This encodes CAARQQGETQYF.

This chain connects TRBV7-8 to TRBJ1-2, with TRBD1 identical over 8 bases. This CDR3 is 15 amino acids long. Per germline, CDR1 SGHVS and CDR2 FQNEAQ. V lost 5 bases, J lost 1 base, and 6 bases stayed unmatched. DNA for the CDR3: TGTGCCAGCAGCACCGGACAGGGTCTTAACTATGGCTACACCTTC. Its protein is CASSTGQGLNYGYTF.

The CDR3 loop reads CASSYLSGIWETQYF. Here the CDR3 DNA reads TGTGCCAGCAGCTACCTCTCGGGGATTTGGGAGACCCAGTACTTC. V usage is TRBV7-2 and J usage is TRBJ2-5; the D gene is possibly TRBD2 (5 bases). The CDR3 contains 15 residues. Germline V gives CDR1 SGHTA, CDR2 FQGNSA. V was clipped by 4 bases and J by 5 bases, with 17 bases between them.

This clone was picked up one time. CDR3 sequence: CASSKEGVYSNQPQHF. The CDR3 nucleotides are TGTGCCAGTAGTAAAGAAGGGGTCTATAGCAATCAGCCCCAGCATTTT. The V and J genes are TRBV19 and TRBJ1-5, with a possible D match to TRBD1 (5 bases). CDR1 and CDR2 (germline): LNHDA, SQIVND (reference sequence). The CDR3 loop spans 16 amino acids. V gave up 4 bases and J gave up 0 bases, with 13 bases separating them.

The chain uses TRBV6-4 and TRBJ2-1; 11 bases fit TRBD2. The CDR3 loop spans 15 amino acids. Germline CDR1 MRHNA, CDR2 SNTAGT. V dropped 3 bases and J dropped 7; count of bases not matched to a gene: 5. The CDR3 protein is CASSELAGVNNEQFF. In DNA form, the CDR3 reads TGTGCCAGCAGTGAACTAGCGGGAGTAAATAATGAGCAGTTCTTC.

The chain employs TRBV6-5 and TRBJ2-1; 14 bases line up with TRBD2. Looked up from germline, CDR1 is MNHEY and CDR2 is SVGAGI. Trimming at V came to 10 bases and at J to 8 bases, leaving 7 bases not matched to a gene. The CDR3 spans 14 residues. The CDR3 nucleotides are TGTGCCACCCTGGGACTAGCGGGAGCCCATGAGCAGTTCTTC. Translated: CATLGLAGAHEQFF.

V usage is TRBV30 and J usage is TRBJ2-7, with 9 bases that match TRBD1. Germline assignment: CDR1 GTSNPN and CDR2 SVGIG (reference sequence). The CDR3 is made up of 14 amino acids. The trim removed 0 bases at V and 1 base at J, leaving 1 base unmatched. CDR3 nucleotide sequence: TGTGCCTGGAGTGTCGGGACAGGGTCCTACGAGCAGTACTTC. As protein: CAWSVGTGSYEQYF. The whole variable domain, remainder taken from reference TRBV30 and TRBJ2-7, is SQTIHQWPATLVQPVGSPLSLECTVEGTSNPNLYWYRQAAGRGLQLLFYSVGIGQISSEVPQNLSASRPQDRQFILSSKKLLLSDSGFYLCAWSVGTGSYEQYFGPGTRLTVT.

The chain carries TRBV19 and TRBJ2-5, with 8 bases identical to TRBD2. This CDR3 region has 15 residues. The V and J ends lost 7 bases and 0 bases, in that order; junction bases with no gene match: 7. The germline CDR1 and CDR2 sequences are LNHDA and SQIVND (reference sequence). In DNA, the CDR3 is TGTGCCAGTACGCCGACTAGCGCGAACCAAGAGACCCAGTACTTC. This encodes CASTPTSANQETQYF.

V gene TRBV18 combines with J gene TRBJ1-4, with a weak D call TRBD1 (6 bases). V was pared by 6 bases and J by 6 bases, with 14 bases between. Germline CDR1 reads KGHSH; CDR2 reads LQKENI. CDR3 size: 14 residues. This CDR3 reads CASSPVGGDEKLFF. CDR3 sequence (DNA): TGTGCCAGCTCGCCCGTAGGGGGAGATGAAAAACTGTTTTTT.